Listed below are T cell receptor beta chains from one sample, sequenced in a study of blood T cell repertoires in COVID-19. Assay used: immunoSEQ multiplex PCR; TCRdb lists only in-frame clones, some missing. This table has about 210,000 clones, about 86% appearing once. Sequenced material: peripheral blood. These receptors all stem from a woman aged 45-65 years with acute or convalescent COVID-19. CDR3s include the opening cysteine and the closing phenylalanine or tryptophan.

v_call cdr3_aa
TRBV27 CASSPSGRAGNEQFF
TRBV19 CASSSKLAFPYEQYF
TRBV11-3 CASSLARGGNLYNEQFF
TRBV27 CASSSREPAETQYF
TRBV10-3 CAISAPAGEDTGYNEQFF
TRBV5-1 CASSLQVGGTGELFF
TRBV29-1 CSVELKTAYSPFPHNEQFF
TRBV29-1 CSVLGGLADYNEQFF
TRBV21-1 CASTRTSGRGREKLFF
TRBV18 CASSQGQGQINEQYF
TRBV15 CATSVSPAGVYEQYF
TRBV5-1 CASSLEGGYQPQHF
TRBV16 CASSRTTNTEAFF
TRBV28 CASTGGGRSYGYTF
TRBV24-1 CATSGGLAGATDTQYF
TRBV19 CASTSTQGSTNEKLFF
TRBV24-1 CATSDSGTGGFSEQYF
TRBV7-9 CASSRDRSTSIQETQYF
TRBV6-5 CASSTRGQNIQYF
TRBV24-1 CATSDRRQVYHNEQFF
TRBV6-5 CASSYPGIHEQYF
TRBV19 CASSIREGLPQFF
TRBV5-1 CASSLDPGAGELFF
TRBV5-1 CASSLTSGYPGELFF
TRBV28 CASSLRGNYGYTF
TRBV29-1 CSVEVRTSGSYGELFF
TRBV7-2 CASSKDRNNEKLFF
TRBV2 CASSEWSSGGEVQYF
TRBV28 CASSGLAATDTQYF
TRBV28 CASGLTSGRVAGELFF
TRBV19 CASSLAGDYNEQFF
TRBV14 CASSQEIGTVVLQTQYF
TRBV11-3 CASSWGQGDIAKNIQYF
TRBV5-1 CASSPYEANYGYTF
TRBV24-1 CATSDSPAGEQYF
TRBV13 CASSHLFGGGGYNEQFF
TRBV18 CASSPSSGRTLTGELFF
TRBV9 CASSVVGGARYNEQFF
TRBV5-8 CASSLSASGSRNTQYF
TRBV14 CASSLGTLQHSYNEQFF